The rows below give T cell receptor beta chains drawn from one sample of a study of technical replicates of blood from several donors. Libraries were prepared by immunoSEQ multiplex PCR; TCRdb keeps only in-frame clonotypes and omits some of them. Seen here are tens of thousands of clones, about 91% observed once, and the top ten hold about 0.35%. The sequenced sample consisted of T cells isolated from PBMCs. All receptors come from a human donor in good health. Some clones in this sample may be carry-over from other donors' samples. Each CDR3 is given with its conserved first and last residue. The D gene is left open where the match is weak. Clone size is shown for a subset of rows, as once, few, many or a class of expanded clone.

TRBJ1-1,TRBD1,NA,TRBV19,CASYGPRQGDFF,TGTGCCAGCTATGGTCCGAGACAGGGGGATTTCTTT
TRBJ1-1,NA,few,TRBV6-5,CASRSVRGTEAFF,TGTGCCAGCAGGTCGGTCAGGGGAACTGAAGCTTTCTTT
TRBJ1-2,NA,NA,TRBV7-2,CASRTENLYGYTF,TGTGCCAGCCGGACAGAAAATCTCTATGGCTACACCTTC
TRBJ2-1,NA,NA,TRBV14,CASRASSSYNEQFF,TGTGCCAGCAGGGCATCTAGCTCCTACAATGAGCAGTTCTTC
TRBJ2-1,NA,few,TRBV10-1,CASSDSGVNEQFF,TGCGCCAGCAGTGATAGCGGTGTCAATGAGCAGTTCTTC
TRBJ1-5,TRBD1,once,TRBV6-6,CASSEAGTVIQPQHF,TGTGCCAGCAGCGAGGCCGGGACAGTTATTCAGCCCCAGCATTTT
TRBJ1-1,NA,NA,TRBV13,CATQFDRSPEAFF,TGTGCCACCCAATTCGACAGGAGTCCTGAAGCTTTCTTT
TRBJ2-1,TRBD2,NA,TRBV9,CASSRGLGSYNEQFF,TGTGCCAGCAGCAGGGGACTAGGGTCCTACAATGAGCAGTTCTTC
TRBJ2-1,TRBD2,NA,TRBV4-2,CASSQVATSGSGDEQFF,TGTGCCAGCAGCCAAGTTGCGACTAGCGGGAGTGGAGATGAGCAGTTCTTC
TRBJ2-1,NA,NA,TRBV4-1,CASSQVGSALNNEQFF,TGCGCCAGCAGCCAAGTAGGATCAGCGTTAAACAATGAGCAGTTCTTC
TRBJ1-1,NA,NA,TRBV5-1,CASKDSTNTEAFF,TGCGCCAGCAAGGACTCTACGAACACTGAAGCTTTCTTT
TRBJ1-2,TRBD1,NA,TRBV28,CASSLPGQGARGYTF,TGTGCCAGCAGCTTACCGGGACAGGGGGCGCGGGGCTACACCTTC
TRBJ2-3,TRBD2,NA,TRBV10-3,CAIGATSHEDTQYF,TGTGCCATCGGAGCGACTAGCCACGAAGATACGCAGTATTTT
TRBJ1-2,NA,NA,TRBV10-3,CAIAIQDYGYTF,TGTGCCATCGCCATACAGGACTATGGCTACACCTTC
TRBJ2-4,NA,NA,TRBV7-2,CASSLVIVEGRGNIQYF,TGTGCCAGCAGCTTAGTTATTGTGGAGGGCCGTGGAAACATTCAGTACTTC
TRBJ2-1,TRBD1,NA,TRBV7-9,CASSFDRMDRANEQFF,TGTGCCAGCAGCTTTGACCGCATGGACAGGGCGAATGAGCAGTTCTTC
TRBJ2-1,NA,NA,TRBV9,CASSTDPGPGNNEQLF,TGTGCCAGCAGCACTGATCCAGGTCCCGGAAACAATGAGCAGCTCTTC
TRBJ2-3,NA,NA,TRBV29-1,CSSRTTSTDTQYF,TGCAGCTCCCGGACTACAAGCACAGATACGCAGTATTTT
TRBJ2-1,TRBD2,once,TRBV15,CATSRDSGRGNEQFF,TGTGCCACCAGCAGAGATAGCGGGAGGGGTAATGAGCAGTTCTTC
TRBJ1-1,NA,NA,TRBV5-6,CASSLIGETEAFF,TGTGCCAGCAGCTTGATCGGTGAAACTGAAGCTTTCTTT
TRBJ1-1,TRBD1,NA,TRBV18,CASSPRGTGGGDTEAFF,TGTGCCAGCTCACCACGAGGGACAGGGGGGGGAGACACTGAAGCTTTCTTT
TRBJ2-1,TRBD1,NA,TRBV19,CASSIYGTEHNEQFF,TGTGCCAGTAGTATATACGGGACAGAACACAATGAGCAGTTCTTC
TRBJ2-7,TRBD2,NA,TRBV5-4,CASSLGAGMVEQYF,TGTGCCAGCAGCTTGGGAGCGGGAATGGTCGAGCAGTACTTC
TRBJ2-1,NA,NA,TRBV4-3,CASSQDLGDSSSYNEQFF,TGCGCCAGCAGCCAAGACTTAGGGGATTCGAGCTCCTACAATGAGCAGTTCTTC
TRBJ2-1,NA,NA,TRBV12-5,CASGRVYNEQFF,TGTGCTAGTGGTCGGGTCTACAATGAGCAGTTCTTC
TRBJ2-1,TRBD2,NA,TRBV2,CASSPSGSSYNEQFF,TGTGCCAGCAGTCCTAGCGGAAGCTCCTACAATGAGCAGTTCTTC
TRBJ2-7,TRBD1,NA,TRBV5-6,CASSLGWDRGKGYEQYF,TGTGCCAGCAGCTTGGGTTGGGACAGGGGTAAAGGCTACGAGCAGTACTTC
TRBJ2-7,NA,NA,TRBV7-9,CASSPSGGQGKKYF,TGTGCCAGCAGCCCTAGCGGGGGACAGGGAAAAAAGTACTTC
TRBJ2-2,NA,once,TRBV15,CATTRDSTNTGELFF,TGTGCCACCACTCGGGACTCCACGAACACCGGGGAGCTGTTTTTT
TRBJ2-1,TRBD2,once,TRBV5-1,CASSLLAGGNEQFF,TGCGCCAGCAGTTTACTAGCGGGAGGAAATGAGCAGTTCTTC
TRBJ2-7,NA,few,TRBV5-1,CASSLSPGLEVYEQYF,TGCGCCAGCAGCTTATCACCGGGTCTAGAGGTCTACGAGCAGTACTTC
TRBJ2-1,TRBD2,NA,TRBV5-5,CASSSPGLATYNEQFF,TGTGCCAGCAGCTCCCCGGGACTAGCGACCTACAATGAGCAGTTCTTC
TRBJ1-2,TRBD1,NA,TRBV9,CASSGDRGPIYGYTF,TGTGCCAGCAGCGGGGACAGGGGGCCTATCTATGGCTACACCTTC
TRBJ1-1,NA,NA,TRBV19,CASTQGTLTEAFF,TGTGCCAGTACCCAAGGGACACTCACTGAAGCTTTCTTT
TRBJ2-3,TRBD2,NA,TRBV19,CASSIPSGLAGDTDTQYF,TGTGCCAGTAGTATACCGTCGGGACTAGCGGGGGACACAGATACGCAGTATTTT
TRBJ1-2,NA,NA,TRBV9,CASSVAQVVNYGYTF,TGTGCCAGCAGCGTAGCGCAGGTCGTTAACTATGGCTACACCTTC
TRBJ2-7,NA,NA,TRBV6-5,CASRGTGLTYEQYF,TGTGCCAGCAGGGGTACCGGACTAACTTACGAGCAGTACTTC
TRBJ2-5,NA,once,TRBV5-1,CASSTDSPAETQYF,TGCGCCAGCAGCACGGACAGCCCTGCGGAGACCCAGTACTTC
TRBJ2-5,TRBD2,NA,TRBV5-5,CASSPGAGVQETQYF,TGTGCCAGCAGCCCCGGGGCGGGAGTCCAAGAGACCCAGTACTTC
TRBJ2-2,TRBD1,NA,TRBV7-2,CASSWFRGLSTGELFF,TGTGCCAGCAGCTGGTTCAGGGGGCTGAGCACCGGGGAGCTGTTTTTT
TRBJ1-2,TRBD1,few,TRBV19,CASSIGDRSYGYTF,TGTGCCAGTAGTATCGGGGACAGATCCTATGGCTACACCTTC
TRBJ2-1,TRBD2,NA,TRBV2,CASSWTSSYNEQFF,TGTGCCAGCAGTTGGACTAGCTCCTACAATGAGCAGTTCTTC
TRBJ2-2,NA,NA,TRBV11-3,CASSLGGRYSPGELFF,TGTGCCAGCAGCTTAGGGGGGCGCTATAGTCCCGGGGAGCTGTTTTTT
TRBJ2-3,TRBD1,NA,TRBV5-4,CASSPTGTGHYSSTDTQYF,TGTGCCAGCAGCCCTACCGGGACAGGGCACTATTCTAGCACAGATACGCAGTATTTT
TRBJ1-2,TRBD1,NA,TRBV4-2,CASSQGSGTGGAWGGYTF,TGTGCCAGCAGCCAAGGGTCCGGGACAGGGGGCGCTTGGGGGGGCTACACCTTC
TRBJ2-3,TRBD2,NA,TRBV4-1,CASSQARTGGTDTQYF,TGCGCCAGCAGCCAAGCGAGAACCGGGGGGACAGATACGCAGTATTTT
TRBJ2-5,NA,NA,TRBV5-1,CASSLAGGQETQYF,TGCGCCAGCAGCTTGGCCGGGGGACAAGAGACCCAGTACTTC
TRBJ1-1,TRBD1,NA,TRBV6-6,CASSYSGGPEAFF,TGTGCCAGCAGTTACTCAGGGGGCCCTGAAGCTTTCTTT
TRBJ2-1,TRBD2,NA,TRBV10-1,CASNPGLEVDEQFF,TGCGCCAGCAATCCGGGACTAGAGGTTGATGAGCAGTTCTTC
TRBJ1-1,NA,NA,TRBV16,CASSQYLGPGATEAFF,TGTGCCAGCAGCCAATATTTGGGCCCAGGGGCCACTGAAGCTTTCTTT
TRBJ1-2,NA,NA,TRBV2,CASSESGPGGKGAF,TGTGCCAGCAGTGAATCGGGTCCGGGGGGTAAAGGCGCCTTC
TRBJ2-7,TRBD2,NA,TRBV7-2,CASSPLAGGPQEQYF,TGTGCCAGCAGCCCCTTAGCGGGAGGGCCTCAGGAGCAGTACTTC
TRBJ2-3,NA,once,TRBV19,CASNPTGFTDTQYF,TGTGCCAGTAATCCGACAGGTTTCACAGATACGCAGTATTTT
TRBJ2-3,TRBD1,NA,TRBV5-8,CASSSQGVETDTQYF,TGTGCCAGCAGCTCACAGGGGGTCGAGACAGATACGCAGTATTTT
TRBJ2-2,NA,NA,TRBV7-6,CASRLFSGELFF,TGTGCCAGCCGACTCTTTTCCGGGGAGCTGTTTTTT
TRBJ1-1,NA,few,TRBV5-6,CASSLMTAYPEAFF,TGTGCCAGCAGCTTGATGACAGCGTACCCTGAAGCTTTCTTT
TRBJ1-2,NA,NA,TRBV27,CASSPGNGYTF,TGTGCCAGCAGCCCAGGGAATGGCTACACCTTC